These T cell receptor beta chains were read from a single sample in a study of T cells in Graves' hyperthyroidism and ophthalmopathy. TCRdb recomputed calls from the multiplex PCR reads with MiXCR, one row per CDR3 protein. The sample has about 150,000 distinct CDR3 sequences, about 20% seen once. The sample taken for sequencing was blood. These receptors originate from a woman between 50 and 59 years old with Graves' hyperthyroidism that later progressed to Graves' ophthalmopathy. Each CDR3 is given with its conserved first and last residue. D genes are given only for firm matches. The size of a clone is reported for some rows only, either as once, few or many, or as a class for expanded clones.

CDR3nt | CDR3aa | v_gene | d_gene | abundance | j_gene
TGTGCCAGCAGCTTTCGCGTGGGGGAGCATGGCTACACTTTC | CASSFRVGEHGYTF | TRBV7-2 | NA | many | TRBJ1-2
TGTGCCAGCAGTCATATACCCCCGGGAGAGACCCAGTACTTC | CASSHIPPGETQYF | TRBV27 | NA | many | TRBJ2-5
TGTGCCAGCAGTTTTGGGGGACTCGACGAGCAGTACTTC | CASSFGGLDEQYF | TRBV6-1 | NA | many | TRBJ2-7
TGTGCCAGCAGTTCCCCCCCTCGGACTAGCGGGAGAGACAATGAGCAGTTCTTC | CASSSPPRTSGRDNEQFF | TRBV28 | TRBD2 | many | TRBJ2-1
TGTGCCAGCAGCCAAGCGGCTGGACAAGAGACCCAGTACTTC | CASSQAAGQETQYF | TRBV3-1 | NA | many | TRBJ2-5
TGTGCCAGCAGTTACGATAGATCGAACACTGAAGCTTTCTTT | CASSYDRSNTEAFF | TRBV6-5 | NA | many | TRBJ1-1
TGTGCCTGGAGTACCCACCGCTTCCCGGGAGGCTACACCTTC | CAWSTHRFPGGYTF | TRBV30 | NA | many | TRBJ1-2
TGTGCCAGTAGTATAGGGACAGTCAATGAGCAGTTCTTC | CASSIGTVNEQFF | TRBV19 | NA | few | TRBJ2-1
TGTGCCAGCGGACAGGGGTACTCCTACGAGCAGTACTTC | CASGQGYSYEQYF | TRBV27 | TRBD1 | few | TRBJ2-7
TGTGCCAGCATCTTGGGGCAATCCAATGGCTACACCTTC | CASILGQSNGYTF | TRBV12-3/TRBV12-4 | NA | many | TRBJ1-2
TGTGCCAGCAGCTTAATGTCTCCTGAAGCTTTCTTT | CASSLMSPEAFF | TRBV7-9 | NA | many | TRBJ1-1
TGTGCCAGCAGGAAGCCGGGACTCATCAACAATGAGCAGTTCTTC | CASRKPGLINNEQFF | TRBV6-1 | NA | many | TRBJ2-1
TGTGCCTGGAGTGGGCAGAGGGCGAGAAATGAGCAGTTCTTC | CAWSGQRARNEQFF | TRBV30 | NA | NA | TRBJ2-1
TGTGCCAGCAGTGAATGGGACAGAAACTATGGCTACACCTTC | CASSEWDRNYGYTF | TRBV6-1 | TRBD1 | few | TRBJ1-2
TGTGCCAGCAGTTCCCAGAAAACCTATGGCTACACCTTC | CASSSQKTYGYTF | TRBV3-1 | NA | many | TRBJ1-2
TGTGCCAGCTCACTCAACCGACTGAACACCGGGGAGCTGTTTTTT | CASSLNRLNTGELFF | TRBV18 | NA | many | TRBJ2-2
TGCGCCAGCAGCCAAGACAGGGGGCAAAGGGCCAACGTCCTGACTTTC | CASSQDRGQRANVLTF | TRBV4-1 | TRBD1 | few | TRBJ2-6
TGTGCCAGCAGCTCCCCAACGGGACTAGCGGGAGAGGACACCGGGGAGCTGTTTTTT | CASSSPTGLAGEDTGELFF | TRBV7-3 | TRBD2 | many | TRBJ2-2
TGTGCCAGCAGACCCTCGGGGGTGACTGAAGCTTTCTTT | CASRPSGVTEAFF | TRBV3-1 | NA | many | TRBJ1-1
TGCGCCAGCAGCTTGGGGACTAGCGGGTGGAATGAGCAGTTCTTC | CASSLGTSGWNEQFF | TRBV5-1 | TRBD2 | many | TRBJ2-1
TGTGCCAGCAGTTGGGACAGATCCGAGGGCGACGAGCAGTACTTC | CASSWDRSEGDEQYF | TRBV2 | TRBD1 | NA | TRBJ2-7
TGTGCCTGGAGTCCCAGCTCCTACGAGCAGTACTTC | CAWSPSSYEQYF | TRBV30 | NA | NA | TRBJ2-7
TGTGCCAGCAGCTTAAGTTCCCTTGGGGCTCACACAGATACGCAGTATTTT | CASSLSSLGAHTDTQYF | TRBV11-2 | NA | many | TRBJ2-3
TGTGCCAGCAGCCTTGGGAACCCAGGGGGGTTTGCAACTAATGAAAAACTGTTTTTT | CASSLGNPGGFATNEKLFF | TRBV7-2 | TRBD1 | once | TRBJ1-4
TGTGCCAGCGGCTTAGCGGGTCAATATAATTCACCCCTCCACTTT | CASGLAGQYNSPLHF | TRBV7-8 | NA | few | TRBJ1-6
TGCGCCAGCAGCTTGGGTCACGCCCAGGGTGCCTATGGCTACACCTTC | CASSLGHAQGAYGYTF | TRBV5-1 | NA | NA | TRBJ1-2
TGTGCCAGTCGGGACAGTCCTTCGGAGTCGCGACTGTTTTTT | CASRDSPSESRLFF | TRBV6-1 | TRBD1 | once | TRBJ1-4
TGTGCCAGCAGCGGTGGGGACAGGGGGGAGACTGAAGCTTTCTTT | CASSGGDRGETEAFF | TRBV9 | TRBD1 | many | TRBJ1-1
TGTGCCAGCACCCTACCAGGCACAGATACGCAGTATTTT | CASTLPGTDTQYF | TRBV6-1 | NA | NA | TRBJ2-3
TGCGCCAGCAGCTTGGATTATGGCTACACCTTC | CASSLDYGYTF | TRBV5-1 | NA | many | TRBJ1-2
TGCAGTGCCCTCCGACCGGGACTAGATTACGAGCAGTACTTC | CSALRPGLDYEQYF | TRBV20-1 | TRBD2 | many | TRBJ2-7
TGTGCCAGCAGTTACGGGGGAAACTATGGCTACACCTTC | CASSYGGNYGYTF | TRBV6-2/TRBV6-3 | NA | NA | TRBJ1-2
TGTGCCAGCAGTTTAAGCACCCGTGAAAAACTGTTTTTT | CASSLSTREKLFF | TRBV27 | NA | NA | TRBJ1-4
TGTGCCAGCAGCCCCGTAGGAGAAAAACTGTTTTTT | CASSPVGEKLFF | TRBV7-9 | NA | few | TRBJ1-4
TGTGCCAGCAGTTACCGTGAGAGGGGGGAGCAGTACTTC | CASSYRERGEQYF | TRBV6-2/TRBV6-3 | NA | many | TRBJ2-7
TGTGCCAGCAACCAAGGGGGGACAGTTGAAGCTTTCTTT | CASNQGGTVEAFF | TRBV28 | TRBD1 | many | TRBJ1-1
TGTGCCAGCTCACCAAGCAGGGGAGGTAACGAAAAACTGTTTTTT | CASSPSRGGNEKLFF | TRBV18 | NA | many | TRBJ1-4
TGCAGTGCTAGACAGACAGGGGAAAAAAACATTCAGTACTTC | CSARQTGEKNIQYF | TRBV20-1 | TRBD1 | many | TRBJ2-4
TGTGCCAGTAACCCGACAGGGTTAGTTCAGCCCCAGCATTTT | CASNPTGLVQPQHF | TRBV19 | TRBD1 | NA | TRBJ1-5
TGCGCCAGCAGCCAATGGCCGGGACAGGAGAACACCGGGGAGCTGTTTTTT | CASSQWPGQENTGELFF | TRBV4-1 | TRBD1 | NA | TRBJ2-2
TGTGCCAGCAGCTTAGATGCAGGGACTAATGAAAAACTGTTTTTT | CASSLDAGTNEKLFF | TRBV7-8 | NA | many | TRBJ1-4
TGTGCCAGCAGCCCCGGGAACCCCTACAATGAGCAGTTCTTC | CASSPGNPYNEQFF | TRBV7-8 | NA | NA | TRBJ2-1
TGTGCCTGGAGCAATCAGGAGCAGTTCTTC | CAWSNQEQFF | TRBV30 | NA | NA | TRBJ2-1
TGTGCCAGTAGCTTAGCCGGGACTAGCGAACATGAGCAGTTCTTC | CASSLAGTSEHEQFF | TRBV19 | TRBD2 | many | TRBJ2-1
TGTGCCAGCAGCCCTAGTCGGATAGTCGGGCTAGCGGGAGCCTACGAGCAGTACTTC | CASSPSRIVGLAGAYEQYF | TRBV7-2 | TRBD2 | many | TRBJ2-7
TGTGCCAGCAGCTTAGCGTCAGAGACCCAGTACTTC | CASSLASETQYF | TRBV2 | NA | NA | TRBJ2-5
TGTGCCAGCAGCTCCCCGGGACAGGGGGCGCGAGGCTACACCTTC | CASSSPGQGARGYTF | TRBV7-2 | TRBD1 | few | TRBJ1-2
TGTGCCAGCAGCTTAACCTCCACCGGGGAGCTGTTTTTT | CASSLTSTGELFF | TRBV7-3 | NA | many | TRBJ2-2
TGTGCCAGCAGCACTAGCGGGATTGGCTACGAGCAGTACTTC | CASSTSGIGYEQYF | TRBV7-9 | TRBD2 | few | TRBJ2-7
TGCGCCAGCAGCGGAACACAGGGGGTTGTTCATGGCTACACCTTC | CASSGTQGVVHGYTF | TRBV5-1 | TRBD1 | many | TRBJ1-2
TGTGCCAGCAGTCTACACGCGGGGTACACAGATACGCAGTATTTT | CASSLHAGYTDTQYF | TRBV28 | NA | NA | TRBJ2-3
TGTGCCAGCAGTCTGAGGGGCGGGGGTAACACCGGGGAGCTGTTTTTT | CASSLRGGGNTGELFF | TRBV27 | TRBD2 | few | TRBJ2-2
TGTGCCAGCAGCCCAGTCCCGGGACTAGCGGTATACAATGAGCAGTTCTTC | CASSPVPGLAVYNEQFF | TRBV14 | TRBD2 | NA | TRBJ2-1
TGTGCCAGCAGTCGCCGGGACAGGGACCTAGCGGGGAACAATGAGCAGTTCTTC | CASSRRDRDLAGNNEQFF | TRBV11-2 | NA | many | TRBJ2-1
TGTGCCTGGAGTCCGGCCGGGACCCTCGAGCAGTACTTC | CAWSPAGTLEQYF | TRBV30 | NA | many | TRBJ2-7